The 30 T cell receptor beta chains below were found in one sample sequenced in a study of identifying expanded T cells in peripheral blood. Assay: immunoSEQ multiplex PCR; the TCRdb copy retains only in-frame clones and omits some. The profile shows around 85,000 clones, over 75% of them singletons. Sequenced input: blood. These TCRs come from a person aged 18-70 years in good health.

This clone occurred once. The chain couples TRBV7-8 to TRBJ2-7; unclear D gene. V shed 1 base and J shed 6 bases, with 7 bases lying between them. CDR3 length equals 12 residues. Germline V gene sequence: CDR1 SGHVS, CDR2 FQNEAQ. CDR3 nucleotides: TGTGCCAGCAGCTTAGTAGCAGGCGAGCAGTACTTC. It codes for CASSLVAGEQYF.

The genes are TRBV2 and TRBJ2-7, with D perhaps TRBD1 (6 bases). With 3 bases removed from V and 6 bases from J, the gap between germline ends came to 6 bases. Per germline, CDR1 SNHLY and CDR2 FYNNEI. The CDR3 extends over 11 amino acids. The CDR3 sequence is CASSDRGEQYF. CDR3 nucleotide sequence: TGTGCCAGCAGTGACAGGGGCGAGCAGTACTTC.

V gene TRBV18 combines with J gene TRBJ2-2; 11 nucleotides agree with TRBD1. Germline V gives CDR1 KGHSH, CDR2 LQKENI. The CDR3 consists of 15 residues. J lost 5 bases, V lost 5 bases, and 4 bases had no gene match. The CDR3 nucleotides read TGTGCCAGCTCATACGGGACAGGGGGAACCGGGGAGCTGTTTTTT. Protein product: CASSYGTGGTGELFF.

V gene TRBV28 combines with J gene TRBJ2-3; 12 nucleotides line up with TRBD2. CDR1 and CDR2 (germline): MDHEN, SYDVKM. This CDR3 contains 16 residues. The junction had 8 bases not matched to a gene; V was cut back by 3 bases and J by 7 bases. CDR3 loop: CASSFFTSGRMNTQYF. CDR3 coding DNA: TGTGCCAGCAGTTTTTTTACTAGCGGGAGGATGAATACGCAGTATTTT.

The chain has TRBV4-3 and TRBJ1-6, with D possibly matching TRBD1 (6 bases). The CDR3 is 15 residues long. With 3 bases removed from V and 9 bases from J, the gap between germline ends came to 15 bases. Germline CDR1 reads LGHNA; CDR2 reads YSLEER. CDR3: CASSQETGLGSPLHF. The CDR3 region has the DNA TGCGCCAGCAGCCAGGAAACAGGGCTGGGTTCACCCCTCCACTTT.

The chain carries TRBV13 and TRBJ1-1; D gene ambiguous. V lost 5 bases to trimming and J lost 1 base, with 23 bases between them. From germline, CDR1 is PRHDT and CDR2 FYEKMQ (reference sequence). CDR3 length: 18 amino acids. The CDR3 region is CASSEPPISGLGNTEAFF. The CDR3 DNA is TGTGCCAGCAGCGAGCCACCTATTTCGGGGTTGGGGAACACTGAAGCTTTCTTT.

The chain combines TRBV9 with TRBJ1-6, with D possibly being TRBD1 (5 bases). V lost 4 bases and J lost 9, with 17 bases in between. Germline values: CDR1 SGDLS, CDR2 YYNGEE. This CDR3 has 15 amino acids. CDR3 nucleotide sequence: TGTGCCAGCAGCCTAACGACAGCACCAGCTTCACCCCTCCACTTT. Translation: CASSLTTAPASPLHF.

The chain uses TRBV29-1 and TRBJ1-1; a weak D match, TRBD1 (6 bases). Looked up from germline, CDR1 is SQVTM and CDR2 is ANQGSEA. The CDR3 contains 11 residues. V gave up 6 bases and J gave up 11 bases, with 16 bases separating them. The CDR3 is CSVQTGTRAFF. The CDR3 bases are TGCAGCGTCCAGACAGGAACAAGGGCTTTCTTT.

This clone was counted once. The chain couples TRBV30 to TRBJ2-7; D is unclear. The CDR3 has 12 residues. Germline values: CDR1 GTSNPN, CDR2 SVGIG (reference sequence). Between the trimmed V and J ends, which lost 0 bases and 5 bases, there was a span of 8 bases. This CDR3 reads CAWSVLWDEQYF. CDR3 bases: TGTGCCTGGAGTGTCCTGTGGGACGAGCAGTACTTC.

The chain uses TRBV19 and TRBJ2-4, with D hard to call. CDR3 length: 13 residues. V was trimmed by 11 bases and J by 8 bases, leaving 19 bases between them. Per germline, CDR1 LNHDA and CDR2 SQIVND (reference sequence). The CDR3 region is CASLSPPADIQYF. The CDR3 DNA is TGTGCCTCTCTGAGTCCCCCGGCGGACATTCAGTACTTC. The full variable domain, rest sourced from reference TRBV19 and TRBJ2-4, is DGGITQSPKYLFRKEGQNVTLSCEQNLNHDAMYWYRQDPGQGLRLIYYSQIVNDFQKGDIAEGYSVSREKKESFPLTVTSAQKNPTAFYLCASLSPPADIQYFGAGTRLSVL.

The chain links TRBV7-3 to TRBJ2-5; 9 positions agree with TRBD2. Germline V CDR1 and CDR2: SGHTA, FQGTGA. CDR3 size: 16 residues. Trimming removed 5 bases from V and 5 bases from J; junction bases left unmatched: 12. In DNA, the CDR3 is TGTGCCAGCAGCCCGACCGGGACTAGCTCAGTGGAGACCCAGTACTTC. Protein product: CASSPTGTSSVETQYF.

The chain carries TRBV7-2 and TRBJ2-7; D not certain. Germline lookup yields CDR1 SGHTA and CDR2 FQGNSA. V was cut by 5 bases and J by 6 bases, with 11 bases left in between. The CDR3 has 12 amino acids. The CDR3 protein is CASSQQLVEQYF. In DNA form, the CDR3 reads TGTGCCAGCAGCCAGCAACTCGTCGAGCAGTACTTC.

The chain couples TRBV7-3 to TRBJ1-1; D call uncertain. This CDR3 spans 9 amino acids. Trimming pared 5 bases from V and 10 bases from J, leaving 5 bases between. Germline CDR1 reads SGHTA; CDR2 reads FQGTGA. The CDR3 here is CASSIIAFF. Written as DNA, the CDR3 is TGTGCCAGCAGCATTATAGCTTTCTTT.

The chain recombines TRBV7-2 with TRBJ2-3; tentatively, D is TRBD1 or TRBD2 (5 bases each). CDR1 and CDR2 from the germline V gene are SGHTA and FQGNSA. The V end was cut by 0 bases, the J end by 4 bases, with 8 bases between. This CDR3 has 14 residues. Here the CDR3 DNA reads TGTGCCAGCAGCTTAGCGGGACGGTCAGATACGCAGTATTTT. Residues: CASSLAGRSDTQYF.

The chain combines TRBV18 with TRBJ2-5; 10 positions agree with TRBD2. The CDR3 has 15 residues. CDR1 is KGHSH and CDR2 is LQKENI in the germline V gene. Unmatched junction bases numbered 6, after V lost 6 bases and J lost 2 bases. This chain's CDR3 is CASSRTSGTQETQYF. The CDR3, as DNA: TGTGCCAGCTCGAGAACTAGCGGGACACAAGAGACCCAGTACTTC.

This chain joins TRBV7-2 and TRBJ2-1; 13 bases match TRBD2. Trimming at V came to 4 bases and at J to 10 bases, leaving 16 bases not matched to a gene. CDR3 size: 18 residues. In germline, CDR1 is SGHTA, CDR2 FQGNSA. CDR3 DNA: TGTGCCAGCAGCTCCACTAGCGGGGGGGCCGTTCTGCCTTTGGAGCAGTTCTTC. As protein: CASSSTSGGAVLPLEQFF.

V and J are TRBV14 and TRBJ2-5; no clear D gene. Germline CDR1 and CDR2: SGHDN and FVKESK. The CDR3 sequence is 18 residues long. V was cut by 3 bases and J by 4 bases, with 24 bases left in between. The CDR3 reads CASSHRSGPSLFRETQYF. CDR3 bases: TGTGCCAGCAGCCACCGGTCCGGGCCAAGTCTGTTCCGAGAGACCCAGTACTTC. Based on the CDR3 plus reference TRBV14 and TRBJ2-5, the full variable domain is EAGVTQFPSHSVIEKGQTVTLRCDPISGHDNLYWYRRVMGKEIKFLLHFVKESKQDESGMPNNRFLAERTGGTYSTLKVQPAELEDSGVYFCASSHRSGPSLFRETQYFGPGTRLLVL.

The rearrangement joins TRBV7-2 to TRBJ2-3; no reliable D call. CDR3 length equals 14 residues. Germline assignment: CDR1 SGHTA and CDR2 FQGNSA. Between the trimmed V and J ends, which lost 5 bases and 0 bases, there was a span of 9 bases. The CDR3 DNA reads as TGTGCCAGCAGCCAGGTCTCTAGCACAGATACGCAGTATTTT. Its translation: CASSQVSSTDTQYF. The full variable domain, rest sourced from reference TRBV7-2 and TRBJ2-3, is GAGVSQSPSNKVTEKGKDVELRCDPISGHTALYWYRQSLGQGLEFLIYFQGNSAPDKSGLPSDRFSAERTGGSVSTLTIQRTQQEDSAVYLCASSQVSSTDTQYFGPGTRLTVL.

This clone was counted a single time. The chain employs TRBV5-4 and TRBJ2-3; D remains unclear. Germline CDR1 SGHNT, CDR2 YYREEE (reference sequence). The CDR3 sequence is 12 residues long. Trimming pared 0 bases from V and 5 bases from J, leaving 4 bases between. The CDR3 here is CASSLEEDTQYF. CDR3 nucleotide sequence: TGTGCCAGCAGCTTGGAGGAAGATACGCAGTATTTT.

The rearrangement links TRBV1 to TRBJ1-2. TRBV1 is listed as a pseudogene. CDR3 size: 15 residues. The CDR3 loop is CASSPRTWAAYGYTF. As DNA, the CDR3 is TGCGCCAGCAGCCCCCGGACCTGGGCCGCGTATGGCTACACCTTC.

The genes are TRBV10-3 and TRBJ2-3, with D perhaps matching TRBD2 (5 bases). Between the trimmed V and J ends, which lost 6 bases and 3 bases, there was a span of 19 bases. The CDR3 runs 16 residues. Germline CDR1 and CDR2: ENHRY and SYGVKD. The CDR3 coding sequence is TGTGCCATCAGGGGAGAGGCAGGCAGAAGTACAGATACGCAGTATTTT. It encodes CAIRGEAGRSTDTQYF.

J is TRBJ2-5 and V is TRBV5-1; TRBD2 is a possible D gene (6 bases). The CDR3 contains 17 residues. Germline lookup yields CDR1 SGHRS and CDR2 YFSETQ. The V and J ends lost 5 bases and 2 bases respectively, with 22 bases between them. CDR3 DNA sequence: TGCGCCAGCAGACCCCAGCCCCCGACTAGTTATCAAGAGACCCAGTACTTC. This sequence encodes CASRPQPPTSYQETQYF.

The V call is TRBV6-5, the J call TRBJ2-7; 7 nucleotides agree with TRBD2. The CDR3 runs 13 residues. With 5 bases clipped from V and 3 bases from J, the junction kept 4 bases outside the gene matches. CDR1 is MNHEY and CDR2 is SVGAGI in the germline V gene. The CDR3 here is CASSPGLGYEQYF. In DNA, the CDR3 is TGTGCCAGCAGTCCCGGACTAGGCTACGAGCAGTACTTC.

CDR3 amino acids: CASSLQQGPDTQYF. For the CDR3, the DNA is TGTGCCAGCAGCCTACAACAGGGTCCAGATACGCAGTATTTT. V and J are TRBV7-2 and TRBJ2-3; D may be TRBD1 (6 bases). Germline V CDR1 and CDR2: SGHTA, FQGNSA. CDR3 length: 14 residues. V lost 5 bases, J lost 4 bases, and 13 bases lay in between. The variable domain in full, completed from reference TRBV7-2 and TRBJ2-3, reads GAGVSQSPSNKVTEKGKDVELRCDPISGHTALYWYRQSLGQGLEFLIYFQGNSAPDKSGLPSDRFSAERTGGSVSTLTIQRTQQEDSAVYLCASSLQQGPDTQYFGPGTRLTVL.

This rearrangement joins TRBV28 to TRBJ2-4; 8 nucleotides line up with TRBD1. CDR3 length equals 14 residues. Germline-derived CDR1 and CDR2 are MDHEN and SYDVKM. The junction had 7 bases not matched to a gene; V was cut back by 7 bases and J by 5 bases. CDR3 in amino acids: CASNPGQVENIQYF. Here the CDR3 DNA reads TGTGCCAGCAACCCGGGACAGGTCGAAAACATTCAGTACTTC.

This clone was detected only a few times. The chain joins TRBV6-5 to TRBJ2-7, with D unresolved. The CDR3 extends over 15 amino acids. CDR1 is MNHEY, CDR2 SVGAGI, per germline. Trimming shortened V by 2 bases and J by 2 bases, and 13 bases separated the two germline ends. Written as DNA, the CDR3 is TGTGCCAGCAGTTACATTGGTCTAGAAGCCTACGAGCAGTACTTC. Residues: CASSYIGLEAYEQYF.

The V and J genes are TRBV4-1 and TRBJ2-5; unclear D gene. The CDR3 covers 14 residues. V lost 5 bases to trimming and J lost 9 bases, with 19 bases between them. Per germline, CDR1 MGHRA and CDR2 YSYEKL. The CDR3, as DNA: TGCGCCAGCAGCACTCGGACGGCGGATGAGGCCCAGTACTTC. Its translation is CASSTRTADEAQYF.

This rearrangement joins TRBV4-2 to TRBJ2-7; 7 bases are shared with TRBD1. The CDR3 spans 14 residues. Germline V CDR1 and CDR2: LGHNA, YNFKEQ. The trim removed 4 bases at V and 3 bases at J, leaving 6 bases unmatched. The CDR3 nucleotides are TGTGCCAGCAGCCGTGGGACAGACTTCTACGAGCAGTACTTC. It encodes CASSRGTDFYEQYF.

The rearrangement uses TRBV11-3 and TRBJ2-2; 10 bases fit TRBD1. There are 17 residues in the CDR3. V gave up 4 bases and J gave up 4 bases; unmatched junction bases: 9. CDR1 is SGHNT, CDR2 YENEEA, per germline. The CDR3 DNA reads as TGTGCCAGCAGCTCCGTCACCGGGACAGGGGTCACCGGGGAGCTGTTTTTT. It yields the protein CASSSVTGTGVTGELFF. Drawing the rest from reference TRBV11-3 and TRBJ2-2, the complete variable domain is EAGVVQSPRYKIIEKKQPVAFWCNPISGHNTLYWYLQNLGQGPELLIRYENEEAVDDSQLPKDRFSAERLKGVDSTLKIQPAELGDSAVYLCASSSVTGTGVTGELFFGEGSRLTVL.

This chain connects TRBV27 to TRBJ2-5; D is unresolved. V lost 0 bases and J 5 bases, leaving 13 bases between the germline ends. The V gene's germline CDR1 is MNHEY and CDR2 SMNVEV (reference sequence). The length of the CDR3 is 15 residues. The CDR3 reads CASSLSGTQGETQYF. CDR3 coding DNA: TGTGCCAGCAGTTTATCGGGAACACAAGGGGAGACCCAGTACTTC.